This T cell receptor beta chain was obtained from a study of cytomegalovirus exposure and HLA in healthy donors. Germline CDR1 and CDR2: SGDLS and YYNGEE. CDR3 size: 13 residues. Germline trimming cut 2 bases from V and 7 bases from J; bases unmatched to any gene: 5. With 60 Vbeta and 13 Jbeta primers, the PCR was carried out. Method: immunoSEQ multiplex PCR; TCRdb's copy keeps in-frame clones and lacks some. The table lists approximately 150,000 clones, about 80% of them singletons. This rearrangement joins TRBV9 to TRBJ1-1; 7 nucleotides agree with TRBD1. The TCR sequence derives from a man between 25 and 39 years old in good health and CMV-seropositive. Specimen: PBMCs. CDR3 in amino acids: CASSVTGIGEAFF. In DNA, the CDR3 is TGTGCCAGCAGCGTGACAGGGATCGGTGAAGCTTTCTTT.